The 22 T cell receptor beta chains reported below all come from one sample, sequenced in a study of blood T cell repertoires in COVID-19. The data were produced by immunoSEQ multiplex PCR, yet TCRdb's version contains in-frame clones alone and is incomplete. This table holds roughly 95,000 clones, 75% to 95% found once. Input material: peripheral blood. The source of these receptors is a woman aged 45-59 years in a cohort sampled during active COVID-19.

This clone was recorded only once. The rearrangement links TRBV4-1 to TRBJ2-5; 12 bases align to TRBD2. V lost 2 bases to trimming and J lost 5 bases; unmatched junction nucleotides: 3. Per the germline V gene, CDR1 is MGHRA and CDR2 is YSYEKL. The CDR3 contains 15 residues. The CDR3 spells CASSQTSGGKETQYF. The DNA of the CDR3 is TGCGCCAGCAGCCAAACTAGCGGGGGGAAGGAGACCCAGTACTTC.

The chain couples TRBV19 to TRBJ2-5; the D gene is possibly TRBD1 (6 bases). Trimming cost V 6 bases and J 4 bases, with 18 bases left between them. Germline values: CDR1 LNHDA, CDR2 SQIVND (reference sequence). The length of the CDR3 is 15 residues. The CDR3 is CASRARDTPIETQYF. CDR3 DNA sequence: TGTGCCAGTAGAGCCCGGGACACCCCTATAGAGACCCAGTACTTC.

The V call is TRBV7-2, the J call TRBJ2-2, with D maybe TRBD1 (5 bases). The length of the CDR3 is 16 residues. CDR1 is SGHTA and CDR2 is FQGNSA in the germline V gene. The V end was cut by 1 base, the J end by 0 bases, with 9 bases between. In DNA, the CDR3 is TGTGCCAGCAGCTTAGAACGACAGACGAACACCGGGGAGCTGTTTTTT. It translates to CASSLERQTNTGELFF.

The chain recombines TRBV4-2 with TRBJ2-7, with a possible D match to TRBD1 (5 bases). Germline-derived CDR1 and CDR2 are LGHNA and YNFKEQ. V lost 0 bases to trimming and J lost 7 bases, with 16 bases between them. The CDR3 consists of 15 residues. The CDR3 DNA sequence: TGTGCCAGCAGCCAAGATTGGGGCGGTAGTAGAGAGCAGTACTTC. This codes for CASSQDWGGSREQYF.

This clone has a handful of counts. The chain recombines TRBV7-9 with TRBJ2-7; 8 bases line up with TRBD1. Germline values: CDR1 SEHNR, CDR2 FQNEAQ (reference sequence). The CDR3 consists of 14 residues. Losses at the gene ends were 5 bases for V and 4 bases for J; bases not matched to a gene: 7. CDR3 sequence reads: CASSQRQGNYEQYF. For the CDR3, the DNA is TGTGCCAGCAGCCAACGACAGGGGAATTACGAGCAGTACTTC.

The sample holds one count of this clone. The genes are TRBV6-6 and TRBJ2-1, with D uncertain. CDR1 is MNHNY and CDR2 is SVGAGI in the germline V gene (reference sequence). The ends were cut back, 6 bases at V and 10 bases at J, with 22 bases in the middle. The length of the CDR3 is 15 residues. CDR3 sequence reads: CASSPLRVRGNEQFF. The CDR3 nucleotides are TGTGCCAGCAGCCCCCTCCGGGTGCGTGGCAACGAGCAGTTCTTC.

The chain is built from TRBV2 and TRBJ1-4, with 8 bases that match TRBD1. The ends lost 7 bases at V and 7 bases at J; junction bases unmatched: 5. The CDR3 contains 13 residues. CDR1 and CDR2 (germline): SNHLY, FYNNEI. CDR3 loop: CASTRDRTEKLFF. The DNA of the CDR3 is TGTGCCAGCACCCGGGACAGGACTGAAAAACTGTTTTTT.

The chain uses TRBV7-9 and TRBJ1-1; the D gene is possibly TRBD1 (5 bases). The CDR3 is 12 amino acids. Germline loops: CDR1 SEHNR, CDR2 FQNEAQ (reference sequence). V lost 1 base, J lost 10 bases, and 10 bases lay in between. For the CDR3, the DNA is TGTGCCAGCAGCTTAGACGGGGGATCAGCTTTCTTT. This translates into CASSLDGGSAFF. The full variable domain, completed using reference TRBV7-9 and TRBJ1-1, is DTGVSQNPRHKITKRGQNVTFRCDPISEHNRLYWYRQTLGQGPEFLTYFQNEAQLEKSRLLSDRFSAERPKGSFSTLEIQRTEQGDSAMYLCASSLDGGSAFFGQGTRLTVV.

In DNA form, the CDR3 reads TGTGCCAGCAGCTTAACCGGCGGCTATGGCTACACCTTC. This gives the protein CASSLTGGYGYTF. The genes are TRBV6-2 or TRBV6-3 and TRBJ1-2; D remains ambiguous. The germline V gene has CDR1 MNHEY and CDR2 SVGEGT. V was trimmed by 6 bases and J by 4 bases, leaving 12 bases between them. CDR3 size: 13 residues.

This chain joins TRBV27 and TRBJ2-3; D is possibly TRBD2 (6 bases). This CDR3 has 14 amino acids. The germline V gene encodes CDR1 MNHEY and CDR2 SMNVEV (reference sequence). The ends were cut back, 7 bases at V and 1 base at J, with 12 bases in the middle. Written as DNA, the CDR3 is TGTGCCAGCACTAAGTGGGGGGGCACAGATACGCAGTATTTT. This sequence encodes CASTKWGGTDTQYF.

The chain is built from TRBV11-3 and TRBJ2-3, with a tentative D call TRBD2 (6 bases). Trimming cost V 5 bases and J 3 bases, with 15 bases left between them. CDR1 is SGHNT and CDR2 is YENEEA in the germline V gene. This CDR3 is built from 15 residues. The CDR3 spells CASSRPGRSTDTQYF. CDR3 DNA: TGTGCCAGCAGCCGCCCGGGGAGGAGTACAGATACGCAGTATTTT.

This CDR3 reads CASSLPGGAYTF. The CDR3 DNA is TGCGCCAGCAGCTTACCGGGAGGGGCCTACACCTTC. The chain combines TRBV5-1 with TRBJ1-2; possible D gene TRBD1, 5 bases. Germline CDR1 and CDR2: SGHRS and YFSETQ. V shed 2 bases and J shed 10 bases, with 12 bases lying between them. The CDR3 spans 12 residues. The full variable domain, its missing parts supplied by reference TRBV5-1 and TRBJ1-2, is KAGVTQTPRYLIKTRGQQVTLSCSPISGHRSVSWYQQTPGQGLQFLFEYFSETQRNKGNFPGRFSGRQFSNSRSEMNVSTLELGDSALYLCASSLPGGAYTFGSGTRLTVV.

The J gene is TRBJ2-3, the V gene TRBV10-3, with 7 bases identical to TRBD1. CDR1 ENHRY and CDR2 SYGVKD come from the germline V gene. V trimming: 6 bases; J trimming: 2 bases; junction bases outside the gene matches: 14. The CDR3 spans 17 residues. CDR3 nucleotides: TGTGCCATCAGCGCCGAGGGGGCTAAGACTATCACAGATACGCAGTATTTT. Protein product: CAISAEGAKTITDTQYF.

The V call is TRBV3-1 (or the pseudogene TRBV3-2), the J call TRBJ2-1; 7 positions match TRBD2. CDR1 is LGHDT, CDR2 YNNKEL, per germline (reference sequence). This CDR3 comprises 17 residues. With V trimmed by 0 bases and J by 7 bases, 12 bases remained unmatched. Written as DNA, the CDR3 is TGTGCCAGCAGCCAAGATAGCGTCGGCGGGAGAGGGAATGAGCAGTTCTTC. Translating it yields CASSQDSVGGRGNEQFF.

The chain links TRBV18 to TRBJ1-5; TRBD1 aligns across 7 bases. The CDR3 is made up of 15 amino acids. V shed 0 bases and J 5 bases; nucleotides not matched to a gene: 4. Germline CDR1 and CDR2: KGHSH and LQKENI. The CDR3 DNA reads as TGTGCCAGCTCACCACCTGGGCAGGGGGATCAGCCCCAGCATTTT. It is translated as CASSPPGQGDQPQHF.

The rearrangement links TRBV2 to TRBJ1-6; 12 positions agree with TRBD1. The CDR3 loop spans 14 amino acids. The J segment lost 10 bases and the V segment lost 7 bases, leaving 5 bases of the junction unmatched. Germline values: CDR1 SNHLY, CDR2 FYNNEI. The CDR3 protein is CASTGQGAGSPLHF. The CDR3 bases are TGTGCCAGCACGGGACAGGGGGCAGGATCACCCCTCCACTTT.

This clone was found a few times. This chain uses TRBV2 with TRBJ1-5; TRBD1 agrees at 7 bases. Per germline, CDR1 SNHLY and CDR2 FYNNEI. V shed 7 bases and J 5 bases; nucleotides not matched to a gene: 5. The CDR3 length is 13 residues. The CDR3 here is CASNTGADQPQHF. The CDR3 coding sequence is TGTGCCAGCAACACAGGGGCGGATCAGCCCCAGCATTTT.

CDR3 DNA sequence: TGTGCCAGCAGCTTAGGGGGACAAAGCTACCAAGAGACCCAGTACTTC. Translated: CASSLGGQSYQETQYF. V usage is TRBV13 and J usage is TRBJ2-5, with D possibly matching TRBD1 (6 bases). Germline loops: CDR1 PRHDT, CDR2 FYEKMQ (reference sequence). V was cut by 0 bases and J by 0 bases, with 11 bases left in between. The CDR3 has 16 amino acids.

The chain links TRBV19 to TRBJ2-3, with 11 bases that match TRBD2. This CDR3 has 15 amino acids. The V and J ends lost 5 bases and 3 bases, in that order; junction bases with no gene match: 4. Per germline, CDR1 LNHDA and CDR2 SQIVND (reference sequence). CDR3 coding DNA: TGTGCCAGTAGTGCGGGACTAGCGGAAACAGATACGCAGTATTTT. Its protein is CASSAGLAETDTQYF.

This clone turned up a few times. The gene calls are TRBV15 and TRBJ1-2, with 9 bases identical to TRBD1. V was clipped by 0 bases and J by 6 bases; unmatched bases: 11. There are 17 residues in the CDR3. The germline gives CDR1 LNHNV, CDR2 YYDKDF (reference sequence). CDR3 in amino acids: CATSRDHYGTGRNGYTF. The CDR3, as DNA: TGTGCCACCAGCAGAGATCATTACGGGACAGGGCGGAATGGCTACACCTTC.

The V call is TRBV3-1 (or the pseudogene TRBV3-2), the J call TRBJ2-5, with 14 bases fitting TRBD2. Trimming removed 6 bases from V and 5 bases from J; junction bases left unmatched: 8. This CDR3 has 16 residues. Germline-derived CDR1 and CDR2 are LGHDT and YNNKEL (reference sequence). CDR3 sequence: CASRQTSGGEWETQYF. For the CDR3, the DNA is TGTGCCAGCAGACAGACTAGCGGGGGGGAGTGGGAGACCCAGTACTTC.

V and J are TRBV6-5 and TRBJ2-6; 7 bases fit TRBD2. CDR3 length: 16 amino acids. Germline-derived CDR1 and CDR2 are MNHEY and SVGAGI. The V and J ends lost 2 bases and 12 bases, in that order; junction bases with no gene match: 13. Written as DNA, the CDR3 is TGTGCCAGCAGTTACACTAGGGTCCTAGCGGCAGGCGTCCTGACTTTC. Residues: CASSYTRVLAAGVLTF.